The 10 T cell receptor beta chains below come from one sample, sequenced in a study of identical twins. TCRdb called the 5' RACE reads again in MiXCR, with one record for every CDR3 protein. Among hundreds of thousands of distinct CDR3 sequences, around 20% were seen once, and the ten largest hold approximately 4.3%. These data were also reused for a study on T cells expressing NK-cell markers.

Material for sequencing was PBMCs. Receptor source: a woman under 30 in good health.

The sample holds many counts of this clonotype. This chain links TRBV27 with TRBJ1-2; the D gene is possibly TRBD1 (5 bases). The CDR3 has 15 amino acids. The germline V and J ends were trimmed by 3 bases and 8 bases, with 19 bases remaining between them. The germline V gene has CDR1 MNHEY and CDR2 SMNVEV (reference sequence). The CDR3 DNA reads as TGTGCCAGCAGTTTCTTGGGACGGGGCATTAAGGGCTACACCTTC. Its translation: CASSFLGRGIKGYTF.

At least ten counts were recorded for this clonotype. The chain carries TRBV9 and TRBJ2-1; TRBD2 agrees at 11 bases. The V gene's germline CDR1 is SGDLS and CDR2 YYNGEE. The CDR3 extends over 17 amino acids. V was pared by 1 base and J by 8 bases, with 11 bases of the junction left unmatched. The DNA of the CDR3 is TGTGCCAGCAGCGTATCCAGCCTAGCGGGAGGCAGTTATGAGCAGTTCTTC. Residues: CASSVSSLAGGSYEQFF.

This chain links TRBV20-1 with TRBJ2-2; 9 bases line up with TRBD2. The V gene end was trimmed by 1 base and the J gene end by 3 bases; junction bases not matched to a gene: 3. Germline V gives CDR1 DFQATT, CDR2 SNEGSKA (reference sequence). This CDR3 is 15 amino acids long. This CDR3 is CSARVRLADTGELFF. The CDR3 nucleotides read TGCAGTGCTAGAGTTCGACTAGCGGACACCGGGGAGCTGTTTTTT.

This clonotype has a count of ten or more. This chain uses TRBV10-3 with TRBJ2-2; TRBD2 is a possible D gene (7 bases). The CDR3 spans 15 residues. V dropped 8 bases and J dropped 0 bases, with 13 bases sitting between them. The germline V gene encodes CDR1 ENHRY and CDR2 SYGVKD. The CDR3 is CAIRAGATNTGELFF. The CDR3 coding sequence is TGTGCCATCCGGGCGGGGGCGACGAACACCGGGGAGCTGTTTTTT.

This clonotype was seen more than once but under ten times. The chain is built from TRBV12-3 or TRBV12-4 and TRBJ2-1; D is ambiguous. This CDR3 comprises 14 residues. V lost 4 bases and J 8 bases, leaving 15 bases between the germline ends. CDR3 amino acids: CASSSGLTPHEQFF. DNA of the CDR3: TGTGCCAGCAGTTCGGGTCTAACCCCCCATGAGCAGTTCTTC.

This clonotype has more than one count but fewer than ten. The chain employs TRBV7-9 and TRBJ2-1, with D possibly being TRBD1 (6 bases). The CDR3 runs 13 residues. Germline V gene lookup returns CDR1 SEHNR and CDR2 FQNEAQ (reference sequence). Trimming removed 1 base from V and 10 bases from J, with 11 bases in between. For the CDR3, the DNA is TGTGCCAGCAGCTTAGGACAGGTTTGGGAGCAGTTCTTC. Translated: CASSLGQVWEQFF.

The V and J genes are TRBV9 and TRBJ2-7, with D perhaps matching TRBD2 (7 bases). V lost 4 bases and J 0 bases, leaving 17 bases between the germline ends. CDR1 and CDR2 (germline): SGDLS, YYNGEE. The CDR3 contains 16 residues. The CDR3 coding sequence is TGTGCCAGCAGCCCCTCGGGGCGGGGGCTCTCCTACGAGCAGTACTTC. Translating gives CASSPSGRGLSYEQYF.

This clonotype was recorded a few times. The chain carries TRBV20-1 and TRBJ2-1; 8 bases fit TRBD1. Per germline, CDR1 DFQATT and CDR2 SNEGSKA (reference sequence). V gave up 4 bases and J gave up 7 bases; unmatched junction bases: 6. This CDR3 contains 13 residues. CDR3 region: CSAKQGGWNEQFF. CDR3 in DNA: TGCAGTGCTAAACAGGGGGGATGGAATGAGCAGTTCTTC.

This chain links TRBV6-1 with TRBJ2-3, with D perhaps matching TRBD1 (6 bases). CDR3 length equals 14 residues. Germline loops: CDR1 MNHNS, CDR2 SASEGT. V lost 6 bases, J lost 2 bases, and 12 bases lay in between. CDR3 loop: CASSTGQLTDTQYF. CDR3 DNA: TGTGCCAGCAGCACTGGACAGCTCACAGATACGCAGTATTTT.

The V gene is TRBV20-1, the J gene TRBJ2-3; D unclear. CDR3 length: 12 residues. CDR1 DFQATT and CDR2 SNEGSKA come from the germline V gene (reference sequence). Trimming pared 6 bases from V and 4 bases from J, leaving 11 bases between. CDR3 residues: CSADRMADTQYF. CDR3 sequence (DNA): TGCAGTGCCGACCGCATGGCAGATACGCAGTATTTT.